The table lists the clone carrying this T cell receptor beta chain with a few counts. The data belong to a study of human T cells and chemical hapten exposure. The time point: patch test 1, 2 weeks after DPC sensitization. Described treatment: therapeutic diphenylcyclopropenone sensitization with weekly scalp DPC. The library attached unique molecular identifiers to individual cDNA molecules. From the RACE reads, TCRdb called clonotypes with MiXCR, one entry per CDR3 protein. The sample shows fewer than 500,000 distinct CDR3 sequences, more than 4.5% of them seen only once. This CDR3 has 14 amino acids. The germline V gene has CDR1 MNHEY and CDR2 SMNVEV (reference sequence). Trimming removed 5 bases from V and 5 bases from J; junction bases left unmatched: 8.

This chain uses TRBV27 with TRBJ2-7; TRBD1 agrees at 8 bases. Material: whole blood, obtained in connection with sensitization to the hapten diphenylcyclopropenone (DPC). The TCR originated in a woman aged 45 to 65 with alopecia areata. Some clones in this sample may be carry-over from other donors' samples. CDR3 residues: CASSIIGQGNEQYF. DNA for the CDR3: TGTGCCAGCAGTATAATTGGACAGGGTAACGAGCAGTACTTC.